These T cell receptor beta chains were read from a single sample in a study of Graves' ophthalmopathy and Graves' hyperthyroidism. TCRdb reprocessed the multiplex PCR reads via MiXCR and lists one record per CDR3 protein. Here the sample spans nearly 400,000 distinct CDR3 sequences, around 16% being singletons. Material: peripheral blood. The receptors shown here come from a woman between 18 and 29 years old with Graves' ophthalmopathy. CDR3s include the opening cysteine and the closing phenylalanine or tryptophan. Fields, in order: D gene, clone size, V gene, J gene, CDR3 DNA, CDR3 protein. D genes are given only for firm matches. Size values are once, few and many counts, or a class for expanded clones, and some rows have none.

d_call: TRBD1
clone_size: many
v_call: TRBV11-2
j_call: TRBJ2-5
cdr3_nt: TGTGCCAGCAGCCCTTTCTTTAGGGACAGGGCAGCACCAAGCGAGACCCAGTACTTC
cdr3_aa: CASSPFFRDRAAPSETQYF

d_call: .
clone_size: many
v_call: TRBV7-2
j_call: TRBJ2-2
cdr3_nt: TGTGCCAGCAGCTTATTGCGAAGCACCGGGGAGCTGTTTTTT
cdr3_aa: CASSLLRSTGELFF

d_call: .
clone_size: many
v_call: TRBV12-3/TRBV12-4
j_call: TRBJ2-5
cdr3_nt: TGTGCCAGCAGTTTACCCGATGAGGGGGGGCCGGTGGAGACCCAGTACTTC
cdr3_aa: CASSLPDEGGPVETQYF

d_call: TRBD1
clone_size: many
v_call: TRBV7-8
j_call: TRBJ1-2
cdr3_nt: TGTGCCAGCAGCTCCCGGACAGGGTGGGGTCGCACCTTC
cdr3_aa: CASSSRTGWGRTF

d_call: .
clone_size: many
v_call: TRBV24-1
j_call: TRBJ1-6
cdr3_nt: TGTGCCACCAGTGCAGGGAGGACGAATTCACCCCTCCACTTT
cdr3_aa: CATSAGRTNSPLHF

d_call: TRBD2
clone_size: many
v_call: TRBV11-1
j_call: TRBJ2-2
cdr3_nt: TGTGCCAGCGGGGACCCCGGGACTAGCGGTACCGGGGAGCTGTTTTTT
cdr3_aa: CASGDPGTSGTGELFF

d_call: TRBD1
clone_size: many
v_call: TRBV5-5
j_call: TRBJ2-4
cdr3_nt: TGTGCCAGCAGCTTTCCGGGACAGGGTTTTGGAAACATTCAGTACTTC
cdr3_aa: CASSFPGQGFGNIQYF

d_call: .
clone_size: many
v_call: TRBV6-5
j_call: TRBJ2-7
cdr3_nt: TGTGCCAGCAGTTACTACCGGGTCAACTCCTACGAGCAGTACTTC
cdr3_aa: CASSYYRVNSYEQYF

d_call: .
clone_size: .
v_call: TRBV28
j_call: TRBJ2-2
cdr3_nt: TGTGCCAGCCAAGGGGCCCCGAACACCGGGGAGCTGTTTTTT
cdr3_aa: CASQGAPNTGELFF

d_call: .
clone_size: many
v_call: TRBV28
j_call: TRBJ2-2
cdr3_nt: TGTGCCAGCAGGTCCTCAACGGACTATAGGGGGGAGCTGTTTTTT
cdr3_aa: CASRSSTDYRGELFF

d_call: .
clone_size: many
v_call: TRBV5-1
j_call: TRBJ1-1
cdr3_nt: TGCGCCAGCAGCTTGGGACACACTGAAGCTTTCTTT
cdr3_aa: CASSLGHTEAFF

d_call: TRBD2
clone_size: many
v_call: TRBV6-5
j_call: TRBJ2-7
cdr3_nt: TGTGCCAGCAGGCGGGGGGGGCTCCACGAGCAGTACTTC
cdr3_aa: CASRRGGLHEQYF

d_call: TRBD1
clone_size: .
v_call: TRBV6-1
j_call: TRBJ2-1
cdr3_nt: TGTGCCAGCAGTCCCTACCGGGACAGGGGCTTCAATGAGCAGTTCTTC
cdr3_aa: CASSPYRDRGFNEQFF

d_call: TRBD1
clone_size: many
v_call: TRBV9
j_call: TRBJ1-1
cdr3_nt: TGTGCCAGCAGCGCTTTACAGGGGGGCACTGAAGCTTTCTTT
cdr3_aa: CASSALQGGTEAFF

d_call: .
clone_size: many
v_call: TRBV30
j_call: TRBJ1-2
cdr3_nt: TGTGCCTGGAGTGTAGCAGGAACTCCTAACTATGGCTACACCTTC
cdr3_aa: CAWSVAGTPNYGYTF

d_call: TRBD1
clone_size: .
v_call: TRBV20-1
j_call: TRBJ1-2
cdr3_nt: TGCAGTGCTAGCCCGGGACAGAACTATGGCTACATCTTC
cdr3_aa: CSASPGQNYGYIF

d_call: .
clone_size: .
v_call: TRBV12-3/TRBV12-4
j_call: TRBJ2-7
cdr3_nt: TGTGCCAGCAGTTTCGGTAGCGGATACTACGAGCAGTACTTC
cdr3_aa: CASSFGSGYYEQYF

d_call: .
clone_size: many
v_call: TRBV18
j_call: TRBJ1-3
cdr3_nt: TGTGCCAGCTCACCATCCCCGAACACTTACTCTGGAAACACCATATATTTT
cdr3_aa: CASSPSPNTYSGNTIYF

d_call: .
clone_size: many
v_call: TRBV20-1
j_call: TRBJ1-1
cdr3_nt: TGCAGTGCTAGAGATCTTTCAGGGGTGATGAACACTGAAGCTTTCTTT
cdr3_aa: CSARDLSGVMNTEAFF

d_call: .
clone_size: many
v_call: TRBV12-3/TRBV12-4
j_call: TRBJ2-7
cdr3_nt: TGTGCCAGCGGAGGACAGCGGGAGCAGTACTTC
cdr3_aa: CASGGQREQYF

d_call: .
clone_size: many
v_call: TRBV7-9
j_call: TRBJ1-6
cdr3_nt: TGTGCCAGCAGCCACTCCCTACGGACAGACAATTCACCCCTCCACTTT
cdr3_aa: CASSHSLRTDNSPLHF

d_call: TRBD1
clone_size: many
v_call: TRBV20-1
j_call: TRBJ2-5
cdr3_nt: TGCAGTGCGAACAGGGGGCGCCAAGAGACCCAGTACTTC
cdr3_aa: CSANRGRQETQYF

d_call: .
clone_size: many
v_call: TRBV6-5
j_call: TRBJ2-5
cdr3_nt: TGTGCCAGCAGTTACGATCTAGAGAGGGCCGGGGAGACCCAGTACTTC
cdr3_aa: CASSYDLERAGETQYF

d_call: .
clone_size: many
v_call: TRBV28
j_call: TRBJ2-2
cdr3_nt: TGTGCCAGCGAAGGTTCCGGGGAGCTGTTTTTT
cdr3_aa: CASEGSGELFF

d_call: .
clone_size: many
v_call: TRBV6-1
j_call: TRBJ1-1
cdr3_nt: TGTGCCAGCAGTGCGAGGGGGGGGAACACTGAAGCTTTCTTT
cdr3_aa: CASSARGGNTEAFF

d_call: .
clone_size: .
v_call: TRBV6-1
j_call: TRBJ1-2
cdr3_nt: TGTGCCAGCAGTGAAGCGGATCATGGTGGCTACACCTTC
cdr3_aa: CASSEADHGGYTF

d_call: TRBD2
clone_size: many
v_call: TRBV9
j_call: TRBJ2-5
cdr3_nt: TGTGCCAGCAGCGACGGACTAGGTGGGGAGACCCAGTACTTC
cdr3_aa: CASSDGLGGETQYF